The 26 T cell receptor beta chains in this list originate from one sample, sequenced in a study of T cells after yellow fever vaccination (dated by TCRdb to the late 2010s). The sample's treatment or condition, from its label and the paper: live attenuated yellow fever vaccine strain. To prepare the library, 5' RACE was applied. Sequencing used an Illumina NovaSeq 6000. TCRdb took the public reads, trimmed them with fastp at Q25, ran MiXCR for clone calling and kept in-frame beta chains. Rows are unified per CDR3 protein, each entry keeping the most common DNA and genes. This sample is represented by 400,000 to 450,000 distinct CDR3 sequences; roughly 20% of them were singletons. Over 15% of the sample is taken by the ten largest. The input for sequencing was PBMCs, taken before the yellow fever booster vaccination. The receptor source for this set is a man between 18 and 35 years old who received the YFV17D yellow fever vaccine.

The chain joins TRBV7-9 to TRBJ2-3; no clear D gene. The CDR3 runs 14 residues. CDR1 and CDR2 from the germline V gene are SEHNR and FQNEAQ (reference sequence). V lost 2 bases, J lost 3 bases, and 9 bases lay in between. The CDR3 DNA follows: TGTGCCAGCAGCTTACCGGTACGGACAGATACGCAGTATTTT. It yields the protein CASSLPVRTDTQYF.

The chain combines TRBV20-1 with TRBJ1-4; unclear D gene. V was trimmed by 4 bases and J by 8 bases, leaving 5 bases between them. The length of the CDR3 is 10 residues. Germline V gene data show CDR1 as DFQATT and CDR2 as SNEGSKA (reference sequence). The CDR3 nucleotides read TGCAGTGCTAAAGAGGAAAAACTGTTTTTT. It translates to CSAKEEKLFF.

The chain is built from TRBV29-1 and TRBJ2-7, with D possibly being TRBD1 (6 bases). V lost 6 bases, J lost 0 bases, and 15 bases lay in between. There are 14 residues in the CDR3. Germline assignment: CDR1 SQVTM and CDR2 ANQGSEA. Here the CDR3 reads CSVDKGTSSYEQYF. The CDR3 nucleotides read TGCAGCGTCGATAAGGGGACAAGCTCCTACGAGCAGTACTTC.

This clonotype was detected ten times or more. This chain connects TRBV6-5 to TRBJ1-6; D unclear. Trimming took 2 bases from V and 12 from J, leaving 8 bases between them. The length of the CDR3 is 12 residues. CDR1 and CDR2 from the germline V gene are MNHEY and SVGAGI. CDR3 nucleotides: TGTGCCAGCAGTTACCGCCCAGGACCCCTCCACTTT. Its protein product is CASSYRPGPLHF.

This clonotype was picked up a small number of times. This chain uses TRBV30 with TRBJ2-7; D is possibly TRBD1 or TRBD2 (5 bases each). Germline V gene lookup returns CDR1 GTSNPN and CDR2 SVGIG (reference sequence). V lost 3 bases to trimming and J lost 0 bases, with 15 bases between them. This CDR3 is built from 15 residues. The CDR3 sequence: CAWRDPRGSSYEQYF. CDR3 sequence (DNA): TGTGCCTGGAGAGACCCCCGGGGCTCCTCCTACGAGCAGTACTTC.

A note on this clonotype: At one end the junction does not follow the germline gene, possibly because of a read error. The chain couples TRBV6-5 to TRBJ2-2; TRBD2 matches 10 bases. The V gene's germline CDR1 is MNHEY and CDR2 SVGAGI. The CDR3 runs 16 residues. The CDR3 DNA reads TGTGCCAGCAGTCTAGCGGGGGATCAGAACAGCGGGGAGCTGTTTTTT. Amino acids: CASSLAGDQNSGELFF.

V gene TRBV9 combines with J gene TRBJ1-1, with 9 nucleotides matching TRBD1. V shed 3 bases, J shed 5 bases, and the junction held 2 bases outside the gene matches. Germline CDR1 is SGDLS and CDR2 is YYNGEE. The CDR3 is 13 amino acids. The CDR3 reads CASSGTGETEAFF. The CDR3 region has the DNA TGTGCCAGCAGCGGGACAGGGGAGACTGAAGCTTTCTTT.

This clonotype was recorded many times. This chain joins TRBV20-1 and TRBJ1-1; 7 bases align to TRBD1. Germline assignment: CDR1 DFQATT and CDR2 SNEGSKA (reference sequence). Trimming removed 3 bases from V and 3 bases from J; junction bases left unmatched: 1. This CDR3 is built from 12 residues. In nucleotides, the CDR3 is TGCAGTGCTAGGCAGGGGGACACTGAAGCTTTCTTT. This sequence encodes CSARQGDTEAFF.

The table lists this clonotype with a few counts. The gene calls are TRBV5-1 and TRBJ1-1; TRBD1 might be the D (5 bases). This CDR3 region has 14 residues. The germline CDR1 and CDR2 sequences are SGHRS and YFSETQ. V lost 2 bases to trimming and J lost 2 bases, with 10 bases between them. CDR3 DNA: TGCGCCAGCAGCTTAGGGGACGGAAACACTGAAGCTTTCTTT. Translated: CASSLGDGNTEAFF.

This clonotype was found once. The rearrangement links TRBV5-1 to TRBJ1-1; 8 nucleotides line up with TRBD1. CDR1 is SGHRS, CDR2 YFSETQ, per germline. Trimming at V came to 3 bases and at J to 5 bases, leaving 6 bases not matched to a gene. The CDR3 consists of 14 residues. The CDR3 DNA follows: TGCGCCAGCAGCTATCACCAGGGGGCTACTGAAGCTTTCTTT. Amino acid sequence: CASSYHQGATEAFF. Full variable domain (missing parts from reference TRBV5-1 and TRBJ1-1): KAGVTQTPRYLIKTRGQQVTLSCSPISGHRSVSWYQQTPGQGLQFLFEYFSETQRNKGNFPGRFSGRQFSNSRSEMNVSTLELGDSALYLCASSYHQGATEAFFGQGTRLTVV.

This clonotype came up many times. The chain uses TRBV5-1 and TRBJ2-3; no reliable D call. The germline V gene has CDR1 SGHRS and CDR2 YFSETQ. This CDR3 has 15 amino acids. V was trimmed by 0 bases and J by 4 bases, leaving 12 bases between them. In DNA form, the CDR3 reads TGCGCCAGCAGCTTGGACCCCGCGGCCGCAGATACGCAGTATTTT. This translates into CASSLDPAAADTQYF.

The V gene is TRBV20-1, the J gene TRBJ2-5; 7 bases are shared with TRBD1. The V gene's germline CDR1 is DFQATT and CDR2 SNEGSKA (reference sequence). Trimming cost V 5 bases and J 5 bases; bases outside gene matches: 8. The CDR3 loop spans 13 amino acids. CDR3 residues: CSASQSRGETQYF. The DNA of the CDR3 is TGCAGTGCTTCCCAAAGCAGGGGGGAGACCCAGTACTTC.

The J gene is TRBJ2-6, the V gene TRBV6-5; maybe TRBD1 (7 bases). CDR3 size: 17 residues. Between the trimmed V and J ends, which lost 6 bases and 2 bases, there was a span of 17 bases. Germline loops: CDR1 MNHEY, CDR2 SVGAGI. As DNA, the CDR3 is TGTGCCAGCAGCGACAGGGAAGGGACTCCTGGGGCCAACGTCCTGACTTTC. Amino acid sequence: CASSDREGTPGANVLTF.

This sequence joins TRBV27 and TRBJ2-2, with D possibly matching TRBD1 (6 bases). V lost 5 bases and J 6 bases, leaving 10 bases between the germline ends. Germline-derived CDR1 and CDR2 are MNHEY and SMNVEV (reference sequence). The CDR3 runs to 13 residues. The chain's CDR3 is CASSIRTAGELFF. The DNA for the CDR3 is TGTGCCAGCAGTATAAGGACAGCCGGGGAGCTGTTTTTT.

This clonotype was picked up a small number of times. The J gene is TRBJ1-5, the V gene TRBV18, with 10 bases lining up with TRBD1. This CDR3 region has 15 residues. Losses at the gene ends were 3 bases for V and 6 bases for J; bases not matched to a gene: 5. Germline assignment: CDR1 KGHSH and CDR2 LQKENI. This CDR3 is CASSPRGQGPQPQHF. The CDR3 nucleotides are TGTGCCAGCTCACCTCGGGGACAGGGGCCTCAGCCCCAGCATTTT.

The chain links TRBV4-2 to TRBJ2-2; no definite D call. The CDR3 consists of 15 residues. The germline gives CDR1 LGHNA, CDR2 YNFKEQ. V was trimmed by 0 bases and J by 0 bases, leaving 5 bases between them. As DNA, the CDR3 is TGTGCCAGCAGCCAAGAGGTCGCGAACACCGGGGAGCTGTTTTTT. This gives the protein CASSQEVANTGELFF.

The table lists this clonotype with many counts. V gene TRBV20-1 combines with J gene TRBJ1-1; maybe TRBD1 (5 bases). The V end lost 1 base, the J end lost 4 bases, and 16 bases lay between the germline ends. The germline V gene has CDR1 DFQATT and CDR2 SNEGSKA (reference sequence). This CDR3 comprises 15 residues. CDR3 nucleotide sequence: TGCAGTGCTAGAGCCCAAGCCGGGGGGTTCACTGAAGCTTTCTTT. Its protein is CSARAQAGGFTEAFF.

This clonotype was counted between two and nine times. The gene calls are TRBV7-9 and TRBJ1-2, with 8 nucleotides matching TRBD1. CDR1 is SEHNR, CDR2 FQNEAQ, per germline (reference sequence). This CDR3 has 14 amino acids. V lost 1 base to trimming and J lost 6 bases; unmatched junction nucleotides: 4. The CDR3 region is CASSLVAGGNGYTF. CDR3 sequence (DNA): TGTGCCAGCAGCTTAGTTGCAGGGGGCAATGGCTACACCTTC.

This clonotype was seen more than once but under ten times. The gene calls are TRBV6-5 and TRBJ1-5; tentative D call: TRBD1 (5 bases). Trimming took off 10 bases at V and 4 bases at J, with 14 bases between the two ends. Germline loops: CDR1 MNHEY, CDR2 SVGAGI. CDR3 length equals 13 residues. The CDR3 nucleotides read TGTGCCATCAGCCCCGGGGGTAATCAGCCCCAGCATTTT. This sequence encodes CAISPGGNQPQHF.

This clonotype was observed a few times. The J gene is TRBJ1-1, the V gene TRBV27; perhaps TRBD1 as D (6 bases). Per the germline V gene, CDR1 is MNHEY and CDR2 is SMNVEV (reference sequence). The CDR3 extends over 14 amino acids. V gave up 6 bases and J gave up 0 bases, with 11 bases separating them. The CDR3 DNA is TGTGCCAGCAGCCCAGGGGTGTTGAACACTGAAGCTTTCTTT. Residues: CASSPGVLNTEAFF.

This clonotype has a handful of counts. V usage is TRBV6-2 or TRBV6-3 and J usage is TRBJ1-2; D not certain. The germline gives CDR1 MNHEY, CDR2 SVGEGT. CDR3 length: 14 residues. Deletions cut 0 bases from V and 3 bases from J, with 8 bases between. In DNA form, the CDR3 reads TGTGCCAGCAGTTACTCGGAGGTCTACTATGGCTACACCTTC. Translating gives CASSYSEVYYGYTF.

This clonotype was seen only a few times. The chain is built from TRBV7-6 and TRBJ2-5; 7 nucleotides line up with TRBD1. From germline, CDR1 is SGHVS and CDR2 FNYEAQ. The CDR3 loop spans 14 amino acids. Trimming took 5 bases from V and 7 from J; bases not matched to a gene: 10. The CDR3 DNA follows: TGTGCCAGCAGCGCCGCCACAGGGGACGGGACCCAGTACTTC. Translation: CASSAATGDGTQYF.

The rearrangement links TRBV20-1 to TRBJ2-7; 8 nucleotides align to TRBD1. CDR3 size: 11 residues. The V and J ends lost 6 bases and 7 bases, in that order; junction bases with no gene match: 5. The germline V gene encodes CDR1 DFQATT and CDR2 SNEGSKA (reference sequence). The CDR3 nucleotides are TGCAGTGCCCTCAGGGGGCATGAGCAGTACGTC. Translating it yields CSALRGHEQYV.

This rearrangement joins TRBV19 to TRBJ1-2; D is uncertain. CDR3 length: 13 residues. Germline V gene sequence: CDR1 LNHDA, CDR2 SQIVND (reference sequence). Trimming cost V 0 bases and J 9 bases, with 11 bases left between them. The CDR3 sequence: CASSIDRRHRYTF. In DNA form, the CDR3 reads TGTGCCAGTAGTATAGATCGGCGGCACCGCTACACCTTC.

The V gene is TRBV12-3 or TRBV12-4, the J gene TRBJ1-2; maybe TRBD1 (5 bases). With 3 bases removed from V and 8 bases from J, the gap between germline ends came to 16 bases. The CDR3 totals 14 residues. CDR3 coding DNA: TGTGCCAGCAGTTTTGGTCTAGGGGCGGGGGGCTACACCTTC. Protein sequence: CASSFGLGAGGYTF.

This chain links TRBV20-1 with TRBJ2-3; D may match TRBD1 or TRBD2 (6 bases each). Germline CDR1 is DFQATT and CDR2 is SNEGSKA (reference sequence). The CDR3 has 14 residues. Trimming pared 4 bases from V and 1 base from J, leaving 12 bases between. DNA of the CDR3: TGCAGTGCTATTCGGGGGCCCCGCACAGATACGCAGTATTTT. Its translation: CSAIRGPRTDTQYF.